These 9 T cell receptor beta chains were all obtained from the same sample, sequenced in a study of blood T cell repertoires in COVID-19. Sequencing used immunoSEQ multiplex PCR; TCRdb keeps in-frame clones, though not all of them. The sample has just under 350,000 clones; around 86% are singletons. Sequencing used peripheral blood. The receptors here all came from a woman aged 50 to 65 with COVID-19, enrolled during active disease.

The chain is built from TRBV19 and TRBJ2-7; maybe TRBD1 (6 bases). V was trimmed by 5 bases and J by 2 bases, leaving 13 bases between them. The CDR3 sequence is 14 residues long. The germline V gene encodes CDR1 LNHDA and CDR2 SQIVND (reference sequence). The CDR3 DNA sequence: TGTGCCAGTAGTCCACGGACAGAACCCTACGAGCAGTACTTC. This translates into CASSPRTEPYEQYF.

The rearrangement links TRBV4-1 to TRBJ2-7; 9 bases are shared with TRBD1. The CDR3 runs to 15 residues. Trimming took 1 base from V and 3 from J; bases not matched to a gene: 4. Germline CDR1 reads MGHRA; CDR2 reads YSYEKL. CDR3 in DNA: TGCGCCAGCAGCCAAGGGACAGGGGACTTCTACGAGCAGTACTTC. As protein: CASSQGTGDFYEQYF.

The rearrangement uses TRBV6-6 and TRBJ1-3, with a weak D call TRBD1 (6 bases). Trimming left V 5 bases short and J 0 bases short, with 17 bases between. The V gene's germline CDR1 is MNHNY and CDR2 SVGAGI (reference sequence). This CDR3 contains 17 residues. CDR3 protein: CASSPSTGPYSGNTIYF. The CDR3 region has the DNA TGTGCCAGCAGTCCCTCAACAGGGCCCTACTCTGGAAACACCATATATTTT.

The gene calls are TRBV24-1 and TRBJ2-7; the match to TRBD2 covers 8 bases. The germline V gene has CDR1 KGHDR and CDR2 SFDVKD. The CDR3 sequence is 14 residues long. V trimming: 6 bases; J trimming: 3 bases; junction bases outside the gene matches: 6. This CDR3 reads CATSSAGEVYEQYF. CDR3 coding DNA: TGTGCCACCAGTTCAGCGGGAGAGGTCTACGAGCAGTACTTC.

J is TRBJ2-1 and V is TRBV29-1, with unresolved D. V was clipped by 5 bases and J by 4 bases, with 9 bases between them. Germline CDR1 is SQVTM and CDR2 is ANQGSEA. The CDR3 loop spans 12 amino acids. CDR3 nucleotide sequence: TGCAGCGTTCCCCGCAGTTACAATGAGCAGTTCTTC. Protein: CSVPRSYNEQFF.

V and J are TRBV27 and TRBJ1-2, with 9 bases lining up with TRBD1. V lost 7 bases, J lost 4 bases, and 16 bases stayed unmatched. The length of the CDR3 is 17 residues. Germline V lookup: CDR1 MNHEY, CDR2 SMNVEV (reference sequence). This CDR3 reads CASTAGTGIGSSYGYTF. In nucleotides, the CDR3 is TGTGCCAGCACCGCAGGGACAGGGATAGGGTCAAGCTATGGCTACACCTTC.

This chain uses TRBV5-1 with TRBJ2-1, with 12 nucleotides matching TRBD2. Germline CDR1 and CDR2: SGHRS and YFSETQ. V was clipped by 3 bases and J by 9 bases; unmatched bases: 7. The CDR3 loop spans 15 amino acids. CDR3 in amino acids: CASSSSSGRGSEQFF. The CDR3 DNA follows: TGCGCCAGCAGCTCGTCTAGCGGGAGGGGAAGTGAGCAGTTCTTC.

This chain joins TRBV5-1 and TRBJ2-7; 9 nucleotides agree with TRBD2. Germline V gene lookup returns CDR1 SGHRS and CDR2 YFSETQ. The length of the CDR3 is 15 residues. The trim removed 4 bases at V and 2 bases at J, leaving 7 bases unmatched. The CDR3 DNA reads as TGCGCCAGCAGCGGTTTTAGCGGGAGTACCTACGAGCAGTACTTC. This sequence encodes CASSGFSGSTYEQYF.

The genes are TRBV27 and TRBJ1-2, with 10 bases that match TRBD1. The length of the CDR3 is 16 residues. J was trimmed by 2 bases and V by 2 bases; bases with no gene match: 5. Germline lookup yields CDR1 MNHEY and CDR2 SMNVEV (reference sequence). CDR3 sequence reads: CASSLRGTGANYGYTF. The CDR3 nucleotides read TGTGCCAGCAGTTTACGCGGGACAGGGGCAAACTATGGCTACACCTTC.